The rows below give T cell receptor beta chains drawn from one sample of a study of a mutant IDH1 vaccine in newly diagnosed glioma. Repertoires were generated with immunoSEQ multiplex PCR, while TCRdb's copy carries only in-frame clones and drops some. Here the sample spans 25,000 to 35,000 clones, less than 90% being singletons. These TCRs' antigens remain unknown. The source material was PBMCs, sampled from a glioma patient whose treatment included an IDH1 peptide vaccine. Every receptor here comes from a woman aged 18-29 years with glioma. CDR3s include the opening cysteine and the closing phenylalanine or tryptophan. Each record gives: J gene, CDR3 length, D gene, clone size, V gene, CDR3 DNA, CDR3 protein. D genes are given only for firm matches. Size values are once, few and many counts, or a class for expanded clones, and some rows have none.

J: TRBJ2-3
length: 14
D: -
size: -
V: TRBV5-4
DNA: TGTGCCAGCAGCTTCAGCAGGGACGCAGATACGCAGTATTTT
CDR3: CASSFSRDADTQYF

J: TRBJ2-3
length: 14
D: -
size: -
V: TRBV6-5
DNA: TGTGCCAGCACTCGGAAACCCTCCACAGATACGCAGTATTTT
CDR3: CASTRKPSTDTQYF

J: TRBJ2-3
length: 15
D: -
size: few
V: TRBV5-4
DNA: TGTGCCAGCAGCTTGGAGGCAGGGGGCACAGATACGCAGTATTTT
CDR3: CASSLEAGGTDTQYF

J: TRBJ2-2
length: 17
D: -
size: -
V: TRBV30
DNA: TGTGCCTGCCCGAGGACGGTAGTCTCTCGCTCGTCCGGGGAGCTGTTTTTT
CDR3: CACPRTVVSRSSGELFF

J: TRBJ1-3
length: 14
D: -
size: -
V: TRBV14
DNA: TGTGCCAGCGGTCTATCCTTCTCTGGAAACACCATATATTTT
CDR3: CASGLSFSGNTIYF

J: TRBJ2-1
length: 13
D: -
size: medium-sized
V: TRBV6-4
DNA: TGTGCCAGCAGTGACGGGGACTACAATGAGCAGTTCTTC
CDR3: CASSDGDYNEQFF

J: TRBJ1-1
length: 14
D: -
size: -
V: TRBV5-4
DNA: TGTGCCAGCAGCTGGGGATTTACAGGGATTGAAGCTTTCTTT
CDR3: CASSWGFTGIEAFF

J: TRBJ1-4
length: 14
D: TRBD1
size: medium-sized
V: TRBV19
DNA: TGTGCCACCGATCCGCAGGGGGCCGGTGAAAAACTGTTTTTT
CDR3: CATDPQGAGEKLFF

J: TRBJ1-6
length: 14
D: -
size: -
V: TRBV5-1
DNA: TGCGCCAGCAGCTTGGCCGGGGGGAATTCACCCCTCCACTTT
CDR3: CASSLAGGNSPLHF

J: TRBJ1-1
length: 12
D: -
size: -
V: TRBV14
DNA: TGTGCCAGCAGCCGAGTACCCACTGAAGCTTTCTTT
CDR3: CASSRVPTEAFF

J: TRBJ2-3
length: 13
D: -
size: -
V: TRBV7-8
DNA: TGTGCCAGCAGCCAAGGAGGGGGGGATACGCAGTATTTT
CDR3: CASSQGGGDTQYF

J: TRBJ1-4
length: 12
D: -
size: -
V: TRBV4-3
DNA: TGCGCCAGCAGCCGAAAGGGTGAAAAACTGTTTTTT
CDR3: CASSRKGEKLFF

J: TRBJ2-2
length: 15
D: TRBD1
size: -
V: TRBV2
DNA: TGTGCCAGCAGAGAAGGGACAGAGTGGAGCGGGGAGCTGTTTTTT
CDR3: CASREGTEWSGELFF

J: TRBJ1-1
length: 12
D: -
size: few
V: TRBV30
DNA: TGTGCCTGGAGTGTTTTGGGGGCTGAAGCTTTCTTT
CDR3: CAWSVLGAEAFF

J: TRBJ2-1
length: 15
D: -
size: few
V: TRBV28
DNA: TGTGCCAGCAGTTGGATAGCGGCCTCCTACAATGAGCAGTTCTTC
CDR3: CASSWIAASYNEQFF

J: TRBJ1-2
length: 13
D: -
size: -
V: TRBV6-5
DNA: TGTGCCAGCACCCTAGGGGGGGTTTATGGCTACACCTTC
CDR3: CASTLGGVYGYTF

J: TRBJ1-2
length: 14
D: -
size: -
V: TRBV7-8
DNA: TGTGCCAGCAGCCCCCCGTCCAGCAAGTATGGCTACACCTTC
CDR3: CASSPPSSKYGYTF

J: TRBJ1-2
length: 13
D: -
size: -
V: TRBV2
DNA: TGTGCCAGCAGTGAAGGACAGAACTATGGCTACACCTTC
CDR3: CASSEGQNYGYTF

J: TRBJ1-4
length: 13
D: TRBD1
size: -
V: TRBV6-6
DNA: TGTGCCAGCAGGTACAGGGGAGTGGAAAAACTGTTTTTT
CDR3: CASRYRGVEKLFF

J: TRBJ1-4
length: 14
D: -
size: -
V: TRBV6-1
DNA: TGTGCCAGCAGTAGACAAGCAACTAATGAAAAACTGTTTTTT
CDR3: CASSRQATNEKLFF

J: TRBJ2-7
length: 14
D: TRBD1
size: -
V: TRBV27
DNA: TGTGCCAGCAGTTCTGGGACAGGGGCCGGCGAGCAGTACTTC
CDR3: CASSSGTGAGEQYF

J: TRBJ2-7
length: 16
D: -
size: -
V: TRBV27
DNA: TGTGCCAGCAGTTTCGCCTCCAAGGGGTACTCCTACGAGCAGTACTTC
CDR3: CASSFASKGYSYEQYF

J: TRBJ2-2
length: 17
D: -
size: -
V: TRBV2
DNA: TGTGCCAGCAGTGAAGCCGGTCAGGTGATGGCCACCGGGGAGCTGTTTTTT
CDR3: CASSEAGQVMATGELFF

J: TRBJ1-1
length: 13
D: -
size: -
V: TRBV6-1
DNA: TGTGCCAGCAGGACCGGGCTGAACACTGAAGCTTTCTTT
CDR3: CASRTGLNTEAFF

J: TRBJ1-5
length: 17
D: TRBD1
size: -
V: TRBV9
DNA: TGTGCCAGCAGCGTAGGAACAGGGGAAAATAGCAATCAGCCCCAGCATTTT
CDR3: CASSVGTGENSNQPQHF

J: TRBJ2-2
length: 16
D: TRBD2
size: -
V: TRBV5-6
DNA: TGTGCCAGCAGCTTAGTGGGACTAGCGGGATCAGGGGAGCTGTTTTTT
CDR3: CASSLVGLAGSGELFF

J: TRBJ2-3
length: 16
D: -
size: -
V: TRBV4-3
DNA: TGCGCCAGCAGCCAAGCCGAGGGCTTTAGCACAGATACGCAGTATTTT
CDR3: CASSQAEGFSTDTQYF

J: TRBJ2-3
length: 15
D: -
size: -
V: TRBV7-9
DNA: TGTGCCAGCAGCTTTTCCCTACGCAGAACAGATACGCAGTATTTT
CDR3: CASSFSLRRTDTQYF